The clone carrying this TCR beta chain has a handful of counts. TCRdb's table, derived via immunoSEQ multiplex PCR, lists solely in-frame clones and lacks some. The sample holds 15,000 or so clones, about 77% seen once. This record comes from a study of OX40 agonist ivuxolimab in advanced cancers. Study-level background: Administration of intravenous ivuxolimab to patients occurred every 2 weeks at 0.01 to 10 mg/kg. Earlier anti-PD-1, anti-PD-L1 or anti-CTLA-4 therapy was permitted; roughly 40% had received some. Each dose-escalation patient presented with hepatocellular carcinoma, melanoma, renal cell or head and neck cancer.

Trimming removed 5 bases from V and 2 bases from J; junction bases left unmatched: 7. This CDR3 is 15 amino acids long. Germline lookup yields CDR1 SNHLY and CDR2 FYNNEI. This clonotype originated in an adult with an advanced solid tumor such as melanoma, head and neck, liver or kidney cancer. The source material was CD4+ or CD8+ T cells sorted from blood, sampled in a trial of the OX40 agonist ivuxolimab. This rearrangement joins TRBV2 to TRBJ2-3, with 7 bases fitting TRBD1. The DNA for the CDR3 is TGTGCCAGCAGTAGAACAGGGGCTTTCACAGATACGCAGTATTTT. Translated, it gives CASSRTGAFTDTQYF. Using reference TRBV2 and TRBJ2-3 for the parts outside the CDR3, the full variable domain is EPEVTQTPSHQVTQMGQEVILRCVPISNHLYFYWYRQILGQKVEFLVSFYNNEISEKSEIFDDQFSVERPDGSNFTLKIRSTKLEDSAMYFCASSRTGAFTDTQYFGPGTRLTVL.